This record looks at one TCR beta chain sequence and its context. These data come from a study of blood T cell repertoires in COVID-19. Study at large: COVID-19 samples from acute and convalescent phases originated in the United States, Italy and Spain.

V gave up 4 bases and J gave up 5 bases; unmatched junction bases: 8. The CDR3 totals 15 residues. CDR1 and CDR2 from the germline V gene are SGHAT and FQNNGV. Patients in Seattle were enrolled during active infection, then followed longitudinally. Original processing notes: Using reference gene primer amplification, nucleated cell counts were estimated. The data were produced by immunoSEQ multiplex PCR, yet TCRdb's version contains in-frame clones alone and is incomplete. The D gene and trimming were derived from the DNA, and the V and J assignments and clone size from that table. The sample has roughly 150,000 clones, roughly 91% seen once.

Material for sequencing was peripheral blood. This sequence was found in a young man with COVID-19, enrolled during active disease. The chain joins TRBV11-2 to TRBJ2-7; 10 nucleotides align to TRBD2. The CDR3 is CASSSGLALGHEQYF. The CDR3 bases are TGTGCCAGCAGCTCGGGACTAGCGCTTGGCCACGAGCAGTACTTC.